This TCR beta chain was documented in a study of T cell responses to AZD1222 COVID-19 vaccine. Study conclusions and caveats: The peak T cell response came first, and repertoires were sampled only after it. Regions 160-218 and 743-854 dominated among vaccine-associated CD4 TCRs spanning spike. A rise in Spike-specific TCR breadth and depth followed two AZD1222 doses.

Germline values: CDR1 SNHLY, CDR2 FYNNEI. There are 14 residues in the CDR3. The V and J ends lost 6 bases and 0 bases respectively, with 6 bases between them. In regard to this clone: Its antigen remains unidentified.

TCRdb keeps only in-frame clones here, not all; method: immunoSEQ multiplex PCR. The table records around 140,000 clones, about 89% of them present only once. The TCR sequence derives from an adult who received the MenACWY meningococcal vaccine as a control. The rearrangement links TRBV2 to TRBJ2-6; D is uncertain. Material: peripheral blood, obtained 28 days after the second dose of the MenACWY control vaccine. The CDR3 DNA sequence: TGTGCCAGCAGAAGGGACTCTGGGGCCAACGTCCTGACTTTC. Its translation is CASRRDSGANVLTF.